This T cell receptor (beta chain) was documented in a study of shared clonotypes between healthy human individuals. For the study at large: Ranging from 18 to 49 in age, donors were a couple of women and a few men. Used for every donor were three CD4 naive, three CD4 memory, two CD8 naive and one CD8 memory plate. Study conclusions and caveats: Investigators collected only blood, and repertoires in tissues likely differ.

Details on this clone: The antigen remains undetermined.

Genomic DNA belonging to each subset was distributed in equal measure over several immunoSEQ plates. The assay was immunoSEQ multiplex PCR, and TCRdb's table has in-frame clones only and misses some. The sample contains approximately 320,000 clones, roughly 70% of which appear only once. Sequencing was performed on memory CD4+ T cells sorted from blood. Specified subset: CD45RA-negative fraction. The sequence was collected from a man aged 25-40 years in good health.

The CDR3 nucleotides read TGCAGCGCTAGGACTAGCGGGTATAGCTCCTACAATGAGCAGTTCTTC. Amino acid sequence: CSARTSGYSSYNEQFF. The V call is TRBV29-1, the J call TRBJ2-1; 11 positions agree with TRBD2. The V gene's germline CDR1 is SQVTM and CDR2 ANQGSEA. V lost 7 bases and J lost 0; bases outside the gene matches: 8. This CDR3 has 16 amino acids.